This TCR beta chain was recorded in a study of blood T cell repertoires in COVID-19. The overall study: PBMCs, B-cell-depleted T cells, or T cells provided the cDNA or gDNA that made up the material.

Between the trimmed V and J ends, which lost 2 bases and 5 bases, there was a span of 6 bases. The CDR3 has 13 residues. Germline assignment: CDR1 MNHNY and CDR2 SVGAGI (reference sequence). Seattle cases were enrolled at active infection and followed longitudinally. Per the original data handling: By means of reference gene primer amplification, nucleated cell counts were estimated. TCRdb's copy holds only in-frame clones and misses some; the assay was immunoSEQ multiplex PCR. The DNA was the basis for D and trimming; V, J and clone size are from that table. This table holds about 110,000 clones, 75% to 90% found once.

Sequencing was done on a sample of peripheral blood. The clonotype originates from a woman aged 60-70 years with COVID-19, enrolled during active disease. V and J are TRBV6-6 and TRBJ2-2; D uncertain. CDR3 region: CASSYDGTGELFF. The CDR3 bases are TGTGCCAGCAGTTACGACGGGACCGGGGAGCTGTTTTTT.